These 18 T cell receptor beta chains share one sample of origin, sequenced in a study of T cell responses to AZD1222 COVID-19 vaccine. Sequencing was performed with immunoSEQ multiplex PCR; in TCRdb, only in-frame clones are kept and a portion is missing. The data contain more than 150,000 clones, over 80% of them singletons. The specimen was peripheral blood, collected on day 0 of AZD1222 vaccination. The receptors derive from an adult in good health.

The chain recombines TRBV19 with TRBJ2-2, with 8 bases lining up with TRBD2. This CDR3 spans 15 amino acids. V lost 6 bases and J lost 4; bases outside the gene matches: 7. CDR1 is LNHDA and CDR2 is SQIVND in the germline V gene (reference sequence). As DNA, the CDR3 is TGTGCCAGTAGCACGGGGGGGCGGGGCACCGGGGAGCTGTTTTTT. As protein: CASSTGGRGTGELFF. The full variable domain, in which reference TRBV19 and TRBJ2-2 provide the parts outside the CDR3, is DGGITQSPKYLFRKEGQNVTLSCEQNLNHDAMYWYRQDPGQGLRLIYYSQIVNDFQKGDIAEGYSVSREKKESFPLTVTSAQKNPTAFYLCASSTGGRGTGELFFGEGSRLTVL.

J is TRBJ1-2 and V is TRBV10-2; perhaps TRBD1 as D (5 bases). The CDR3 totals 14 residues. CDR1 WSHSY and CDR2 SAAADI come from the germline V gene. The germline V and J ends were trimmed by 4 bases and 2 bases, with 11 bases remaining between them. In DNA form, the CDR3 reads TGCGCCAGCAGTGTTCGAAGGGGCAACTATGGCTACACCTTC. This gives the protein CASSVRRGNYGYTF.

This sequence joins TRBV27 and TRBJ1-5, with D unclear. V lost 1 base to trimming and J lost 2 bases, with 9 bases between them. The CDR3 is made up of 15 amino acids. Germline-derived CDR1 and CDR2 are MNHEY and SMNVEV (reference sequence). The CDR3 sequence: CASSLLLGGNQPQHF. The CDR3 nucleotides read TGTGCCAGCAGTTTATTGCTGGGAGGCAATCAGCCCCAGCATTTT.

This clone was counted a single time. V and J are TRBV7-9 and TRBJ1-1, with D possibly being TRBD1 (5 bases). CDR3 length: 13 amino acids. Trimming took off 5 bases at V and 1 base at J, with 8 bases between the two ends. The germline V gene has CDR1 SEHNR and CDR2 FQNEAQ (reference sequence). CDR3 residues: CASSRDPNTEAFF. The CDR3 DNA reads TGTGCCAGCAGCCGGGACCCGAACACTGAAGCTTTCTTT.

The CDR3 reads CASSITGARLETQYF. DNA of the CDR3: TGTGCCAGTAGTATTACAGGGGCTCGATTGGAGACCCAGTACTTC. The chain uses TRBV19 and TRBJ2-5, with 7 bases matching TRBD1. Per the germline V gene, CDR1 is LNHDA and CDR2 is SQIVND (reference sequence). The V gene end was trimmed by 3 bases and the J gene end by 5 bases; junction bases not matched to a gene: 9. The CDR3 consists of 15 residues.

The chain has TRBV6-5 and TRBJ2-3; 12 nucleotides align to TRBD1. This CDR3 spans 16 amino acids. CDR1 and CDR2 from the germline V gene are MNHEY and SVGAGI. The V gene end was trimmed by 2 bases and the J gene end by 5 bases; junction bases not matched to a gene: 5. Here the CDR3 reads CASSYVGQGAGDTQYF. The CDR3 DNA sequence: TGTGCCAGCAGTTACGTGGGACAGGGGGCGGGAGATACGCAGTATTTT.

The chain couples TRBV27 to TRBJ1-5, with D possibly matching TRBD1 (6 bases). The V end was cut by 4 bases, the J end by 7 bases, with 14 bases between. The V gene's germline CDR1 is MNHEY and CDR2 SMNVEV (reference sequence). The CDR3 has 14 amino acids. The DNA of the CDR3 is TGTGCCAGCAGTTCCCCGGGGGGCCGACAGCCCCAGCATTTT. Residues: CASSSPGGRQPQHF.

The rearrangement links TRBV2 to TRBJ1-4; TRBD1 is a possible D gene (5 bases). Germline CDR1 is SNHLY and CDR2 is FYNNEI. Trimming took 4 bases from V and 8 from J, leaving 20 bases between them. CDR3 length: 16 residues. Here the CDR3 reads CASSALDTQEGEKLFF. The CDR3 bases are TGTGCCAGCAGTGCCCTGGACACTCAAGAGGGGGAAAAACTGTTTTTT.

This chain connects TRBV2 to TRBJ2-5; D call uncertain. The germline CDR1 and CDR2 sequences are SNHLY and FYNNEI. The V and J ends lost 4 bases and 4 bases respectively, with 10 bases between them. The CDR3 totals 13 residues. The CDR3 DNA reads as TGTGCCAGCAGTGGGGATCGGAGAGAGACCCAGTACTTC. It encodes CASSGDRRETQYF.

The chain uses TRBV4-3 and TRBJ2-3; D is unclear. The CDR3 consists of 14 residues. Germline values: CDR1 LGHNA, CDR2 YSLEER. Trimming removed 6 bases at V and 6 bases at J, with 16 bases between. The CDR3 nucleotides read TGCGCCAGCAGTCCTTCTGGCGGTTGGGATACGCAGTATTTT. As protein: CASSPSGGWDTQYF.

CDR3 amino acids: CASQGGFFTEAFF. The CDR3 DNA sequence: TGTGCCAGCCAGGGGGGGTTTTTCACTGAAGCTTTCTTT. The J gene is TRBJ1-1, the V gene TRBV28; the match to TRBD1 covers 7 bases. The CDR3 consists of 13 residues. The germline gives CDR1 MDHEN, CDR2 SYDVKM. The ends lost 8 bases at V and 4 bases at J; junction bases unmatched: 7.

In this sample, this clone turned up once. The rearrangement uses TRBV6-1 and TRBJ1-1; the D is unclear. The CDR3 extends over 13 amino acids. Germline CDR1 and CDR2: MNHNS and SASEGT. Trimming took 3 bases from V and 9 from J, leaving 14 bases between them. CDR3 in DNA: TGTGCCAGCAGTGAGACGGCGGGGATTAAAGCTTTCTTT. Protein product: CASSETAGIKAFF.

This chain joins TRBV7-9 and TRBJ1-4, with D perhaps matching TRBD1 (5 bases). Per the germline V gene, CDR1 is SEHNR and CDR2 is FQNEAQ (reference sequence). Trimming pared 3 bases from V and 3 bases from J, leaving 11 bases between. The CDR3 consists of 15 residues. The CDR3 loop is CASSFPGRANEKLFF. DNA of the CDR3: TGTGCCAGCAGCTTCCCGGGACGGGCTAATGAAAAACTGTTTTTT.

V is TRBV19 and J is TRBJ2-1, with TRBD2 matching 10 bases. The germline V gene has CDR1 LNHDA and CDR2 SQIVND (reference sequence). The CDR3 has 16 amino acids. J was trimmed by 5 bases and V by 5 bases; bases with no gene match: 9. The CDR3 spells CASSDLGLADHNEQFF. CDR3 nucleotides: TGTGCCAGTAGTGACCTTGGACTAGCGGACCACAATGAGCAGTTCTTC.

This clone was counted only a few times. This chain uses TRBV27 with TRBJ2-1; D is uncertain. This CDR3 is 14 amino acids long. Trimming took off 1 base at V and 5 bases at J, with 9 bases between the two ends. The V gene's germline CDR1 is MNHEY and CDR2 SMNVEV (reference sequence). The DNA for the CDR3 is TGTGCCAGCAGTTTATACCCCGCTAACAATGAGCAGTTCTTC. Amino acids: CASSLYPANNEQFF.

The chain carries TRBV9 and TRBJ2-2; 8 nucleotides agree with TRBD1. The CDR3 spans 13 residues. Germline V lookup: CDR1 SGDLS, CDR2 YYNGEE. J lost 8 bases, V lost 2 bases, and 2 bases had no gene match. This chain's CDR3 is CASSVTGDGELFF. DNA of the CDR3: TGTGCCAGCAGCGTGACAGGGGATGGGGAGCTGTTTTTT. The full variable domain, in which reference TRBV9 and TRBJ2-2 provide the parts outside the CDR3, is DSGVTQTPKHLITATGQRVTLRCSPRSGDLSVYWYQQSLDQGLQFLIQYYNGEERAKGNILERFSAQQFPDLHSELNLSSLELGDSALYFCASSVTGDGELFFGEGSRLTVL.

The chain links TRBV5-1 to TRBJ1-2; D is possibly TRBD1 (5 bases). The V and J ends lost 0 bases and 4 bases respectively, with 13 bases between them. Germline CDR1 and CDR2: SGHRS and YFSETQ. This CDR3 comprises 15 residues. CDR3 sequence (DNA): TGCGCCAGCAGCTTGGCCAGCGGGGCTACCTATGGCTACACCTTC. This gives the protein CASSLASGATYGYTF.

The chain employs TRBV18 and TRBJ2-7; possible D gene TRBD1, 5 bases. CDR1 and CDR2 from the germline V gene are KGHSH and LQKENI. The CDR3 is 15 amino acids. V shed 0 bases and J shed 6 bases, with 15 bases lying between them. CDR3: CASSPPRQGTGEQYF. The CDR3 DNA sequence: TGTGCCAGCTCACCACCGAGGCAGGGAACTGGCGAGCAGTACTTC.